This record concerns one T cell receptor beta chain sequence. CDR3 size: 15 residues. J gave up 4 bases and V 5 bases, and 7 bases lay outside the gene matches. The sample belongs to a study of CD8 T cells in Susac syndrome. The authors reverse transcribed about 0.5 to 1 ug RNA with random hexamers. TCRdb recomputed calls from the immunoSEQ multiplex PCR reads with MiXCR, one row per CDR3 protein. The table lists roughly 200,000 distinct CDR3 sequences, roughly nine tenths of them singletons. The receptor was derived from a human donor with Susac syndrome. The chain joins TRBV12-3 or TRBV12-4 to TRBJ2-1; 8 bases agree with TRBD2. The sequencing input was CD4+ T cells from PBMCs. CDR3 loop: CASSKTSAQYNEQFF. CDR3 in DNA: TGTGCCAGCAGTAAGACTAGCGCACAGTACAATGAGCAGTTCTTC.